This T cell receptor beta chain is from a study of cytomegalovirus exposure and HLA in healthy donors (dated by TCRdb to 2016 to 2017). About the study as a whole: According to an earlier analysis of around 600 of the donors, some 170 million T cells yielded 117 million unique TCR beta sequences and approximately 300 Gb of sequence data. An early release covering around 630 HLA-typed donors comprised about 320 gigabases of sequencing data and roughly 85 million unique TCR sequences. High-throughput TCR immunosequencing, statistical association of individual TCRs with disease status, and machine learning were combined to predict cytomegalovirus infection status. Every discovery cohort repertoire had been produced on one sequencing platform. On average, roughly 240,000 unique TCR beta nucleotide sequences were sequenced per donor among 350 to 400 genotyped donors of the cohort, with 15% to 20% of those sequences being non-productive. The T cell repertoires of some 670 subjects were profiled by immunosequencing and related to cytomegalovirus serostatus. Typing coverage differed by locus: A, B, C, DRB1 and DQB1 were typed in about 629-630 donors, DQA1 in roughly 510, DPA1 in approximately 600, and DPB1 in 472. Rather than drawing on any new phenotypic data, the later analysis identified candidate immune exposures from TCR beta sequences and the way those sequences occurred across donors. The study was designed to test whether signatures of past pathogen exposure could be identified by cataloging public T cell receptors. In addition to the first cohort of hundreds of subjects, a separate validation cohort of 120 different subjects was used. Because of strong linkage in the cohort, five DR-DQ haplotypes were treated as single units for association and clustering. Alongside the repertoire data, information on donor age, sex, ethnicity and CMV serostatus was compiled. An earlier analysis of some 500 of the donors applied high-throughput TCR beta sequencing to assess whether each TCR beta V gene segment acted as functional or pseudogenic. Both class I and class II loci were covered by HLA typing, at four-digit resolution. Genome-wide SNP genotypes for about 60% of the roughly 670 donors were used in a later genetic analysis, which treated that subset as a discovery cohort. Of the roughly 400 genotyped donors, 81% were placed in the genetic ancestry cluster associated with self-reported Caucasian donors. In a later analysis, previously published TCR beta repertoires from 666 donors were re-analyzed and high-resolution HLA genotyping was added so that TCR occurrence patterns could be studied.

Its CDR3 holds 14 amino acids, cysteine through phenylalanine. The CDR3 DNA has 42 bases and is translated from base 1. At the junction V is shortened by 0 bases and J by 6 bases, with 11 bases in between. The germline V gene specifies SQVTM as CDR1 and ANQGSEA as CDR2. In total, approximately 700 healthy bone marrow donors made up the cohort. At the time of sampling, every cohort member was nominally healthy, though immune exposures that went unrecorded were likely present. The donor was CMV seropositive and belonged to the group of about 290 seropositive cohort members. A peripheral blood sample was collected from each donor, and TCR beta sequencing was performed on peripheral blood mononuclear cells. The Qiagen DNeasy Blood Extraction Kit was used to extract genomic DNA from the blood cell samples. A note on this clone: Its recognized antigen is unknown. Within one base of it there is no much larger clone, and no base qualities were kept.

General study outcomes and caveats: Because some donors lacked HLA typing at each locus, the association tests relied only on the typed subset. For the cohort, immune exposure information was limited to CMV serostatus. According to a later analysis, parvovirus B19, influenza, CMV and Epstein-Barr virus appeared linked to several top co-occurrence clusters. A later analysis found that most CMV-associated TCR beta chains appeared HLA-restricted, with HLA associations seemingly driven largely by CMV exposure. Assigning TCR associations to individual alleles was difficult when HLA alleles, especially DR and DQ, strongly co-occurred. The presence/absence analyses assumed that sequencing depth was roughly uniform across donors, and that assumption may not be true. This cohort had only TCR beta chains sequenced, and the lack of alpha or paired-chain data limited which features could be detected. In a later genetic analysis, a missense DCLRE1C variant was associated with V-gene and J-gene trimming of TCR beta chains, and the association was replicated in an independent cohort. Three of the identified cytomegalovirus-associated TCR beta chains were confirmed in vitro to be specific for cytomegalovirus antigens. In a later analysis, around 17,000 TCR beta sequences were associated with specific HLA alleles at a false discovery rate of 0.05. Most TCR sequences were seen in very few donors, while some public TCRs were found in many individuals. Compared with the roughly 700-donor mean, donors in an Asian-associated ancestry cluster had fewer N-insertions in productive TCRs, according to a later genetic analysis. The earlier analysis of around 600 of the donors excluded over 15 rarely observed V segments, including chromosome 9 orphons, because counts were too low. In an earlier analysis of about 550 of the donors, most TCR beta V segments were observed in productive rearrangements about 87% or about 30% of the time, broadly matching IMGT annotations. The sequencing pipeline was judged likely to have produced a cluster of highly shared sequence variants as a technical artifact. Because the 87-base-pair reads could not distinguish some IMGT-functional V segments, including TRBV6-2 and TRBV6-3, those segments were excluded. Linkage disequilibrium might explain the correlated functional status among segregating V segments, but an unknown experimental factor could not be excluded. A later analysis found that HLA-associated TCR beta chains were more clonally expanded and had lower generation probabilities than equally common non-associated chains. The authors suggested that the approach could potentially be extended to other disease states and immunological phenotypes. A further reported finding was that TCR beta sequences accurately predicted the HLA-A and HLA-B alleles for most subjects in the first cohort. A total of fewer than 200 TCR beta chains were listed by the study as associated with cytomegalovirus. Cytomegalovirus status was reported to be diagnosed by the classifier with high specificity and sensitivity in both the original and validation cohorts. According to a later analysis, TCR association rates differed among HLA loci, with DRB1 alleles showing the most associated TCRs and HLA-C alleles showing the fewest.

Receptor libraries were prepared by the immunoSEQ multiplex PCR assay. A mixture of 60 forward primers for TCR Vbeta segments and 13 reverse primers for TCR Jbeta segments was used in the multiplex PCR. A multiplex PCR assay on genomic DNA amplified the CDR3 region of rearranged TCR beta genes. Amplified TCR beta libraries were sequenced as 87-base-pair reads on the Illumina HiSeq System. As for the original processing: A later analysis counted about 82 million unique TCR beta chains across the 690 or so repertoires, and some 11 million of these chains were shared by at least two donors. To remove PCR and sequencing errors, raw reads were error-corrected and collapsed into unique sequences using a nearest-neighbor algorithm that merged closely related sequences. Alignment of CDR3 sequences to IMGT reference sequences was used to assign V, D and J gene segments. For a sequence to be retained, a match of at least six nucleotides was required to both a V gene segment and a J gene segment. Rearrangements were called productive when the CDR3 lacked stop codons and stayed in frame with V and J; all others were non-productive. CDR3 was defined according to IMGT convention as the region running from the second conserved V-encoded cysteine to the conserved J-encoded phenylalanine. The earlier analysis of 587 of the donors excluded sequences that lacked an unambiguous match to a single V gene segment. An earlier analysis of 587 of the donors called V segments functional above 56.7% productive rearrangements and segregating when the between-donor standard deviation exceeded 5%. A statistical classification framework was built to diagnose cytomegalovirus status from the catalog of TCR beta chain sequences. V and J gene assignment, in a later analysis, came from comparing TCR nucleotide sequences with IMGT/GENE-DB human TR gene sequences. In a later analysis, CDR3 sequences and most-parsimonious VDJ recombination scenarios were assigned using the TCRdist pipeline. A later analysis defined each TCR beta chain by its CDR3 amino acid sequence plus V-gene family, and excluded reads lacking a unique V-gene family. A later analysis removed several hundred highly shared, low-generation-probability nucleotide sequences to deal with suspected cross-contamination and a sequencing artifact. For each public chain, a later analysis derived a clonal expansion index from normalized ranks of inferred template counts within each repertoire. Generation probabilities in a later analysis came from a VDJ recombination model fitted to out-of-frame rearrangements, and those results were checked against IGoR. Hypergeometric tests were used in a later analysis to score TCR-TCR, TCR-HLA and TCR-CMV co-occurrence, with a repertoire-size bias correction applied to the TCR pairs. In a later analysis, false discovery rates were estimated by permuting HLA or CMV assignments 20 times. In a later analysis, co-occurring TCRs were grouped with DBSCAN, and TCRdist sequence similarity was added when clustering was performed within HLA-allele-positive subsets. For co-occurrence clustering, repertoires with fewer than 30,000 or more than 120,000 public chains were excluded, along with roughly five repertoires with anomalous nucleotide sharing. Sourced from immuneACCESS, this table was stored by TCRdb with only in-frame sequences that have V and J called. A share of the clones is absent; for the studies checked, an unresolved V gene accounts for under half, and the remainder has no known explanation. The V and J calls and clone size were taken over from that table, and D and trimming were inferred from the DNA. The sample table lists 100,000 to 150,000 clones, 65% to 75% of them with a count of one. The ten largest clones take up 6.5% to 8% of the sample.

Recombination connected TRBV29-1 to TRBJ2-2; TRBD2 could be the D gene, as 5 bases match. This TCR was sampled from a man between 40 and 49 years old in good health and CMV-seropositive. The sample comprised PBMCs. The CDR3 reads as follows: CSVEEFRGSGELFF. The bases read TGCAGCGTTGAAGAGTTCCGCGGGTCCGGGGAGCTGTTTTTT.